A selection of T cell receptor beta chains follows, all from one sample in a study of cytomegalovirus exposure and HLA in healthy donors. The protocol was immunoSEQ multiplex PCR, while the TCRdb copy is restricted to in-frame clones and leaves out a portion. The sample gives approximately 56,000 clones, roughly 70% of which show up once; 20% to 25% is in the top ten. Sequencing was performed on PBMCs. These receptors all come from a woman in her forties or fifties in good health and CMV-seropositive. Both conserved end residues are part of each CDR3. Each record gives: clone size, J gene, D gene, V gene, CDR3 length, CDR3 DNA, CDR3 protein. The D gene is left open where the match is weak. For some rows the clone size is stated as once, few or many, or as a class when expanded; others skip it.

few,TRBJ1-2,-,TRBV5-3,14,TGTGCCAGGACCTCTATGGAGGGGCAGGGAGGCTACACCTTC,CARTSMEGQGGYTF
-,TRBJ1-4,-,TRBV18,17,TGTGCCAGCTCACCACCTGAGTGGGGAGCAACTAATGAAAAACTGTTTTTT,CASSPPEWGATNEKLFF
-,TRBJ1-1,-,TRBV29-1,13,TGCAGCGTTCCCGCCTTCACAGGGAGCGAAGCTTTCTTT,CSVPAFTGSEAFF
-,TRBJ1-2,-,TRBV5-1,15,TGCGCCAGCAGCTCGTCCGGGACTACCAACTATGGCTACACCTTC,CASSSSGTTNYGYTF
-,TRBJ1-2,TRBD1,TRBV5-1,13,TGCGCCAGCAGCCCGGGACAGACCTATGGCTACACCTTC,CASSPGQTYGYTF
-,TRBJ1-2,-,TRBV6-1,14,TGTGCCAGCAGTGGGACAGTAATTCTCTATGGCTACACCTTC,CASSGTVILYGYTF
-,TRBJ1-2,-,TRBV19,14,TGTGCCAGTAGTCTTATGGGACTGCCTTATGGCTACACCTTC,CASSLMGLPYGYTF
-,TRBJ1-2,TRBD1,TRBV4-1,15,TGCGCCAGCAGCCAAGGACAGGGGACATCTTATGGCTACACCTTC,CASSQGQGTSYGYTF
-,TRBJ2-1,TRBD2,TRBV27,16,TGTGCCAGCAGTGCGACCGGGACTAGCTGGGTGGGTGAGCAGTTCTTC,CASSATGTSWVGEQFF
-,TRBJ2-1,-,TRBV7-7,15,TGTGCTAGCAGCTTAGAGGAGGGATTACACAATGAGCAGTTCTTC,CASSLEEGLHNEQFF
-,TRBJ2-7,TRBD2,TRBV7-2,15,TGTGCCAGCAGCCCCGGCGGGGGGGGAACCTACGAGCAGTACTTC,CASSPGGGGTYEQYF
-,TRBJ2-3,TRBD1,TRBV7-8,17,TGTGCCAGCAGCATTCCACGTACAGGGGGGTTCGCAGATACGCAGTATTTT,CASSIPRTGGFADTQYF
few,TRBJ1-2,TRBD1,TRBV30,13,TGTGCCTGGCGCCGACAGGGGGCGGGGGGCTACACCTTC,CAWRRQGAGGYTF
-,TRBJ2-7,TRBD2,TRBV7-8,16,TGTGCCAGCAGCTTGCCCGGGACTAGCGGGAGCTACGAGCAGTACTTC,CASSLPGTSGSYEQYF
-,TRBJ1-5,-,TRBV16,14,TGTGCCAGCAGAGAGAGTTTCGACTTTCAGCCCCAGCATTTT,CASRESFDFQPQHF
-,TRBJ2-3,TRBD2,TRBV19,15,TGTGCCAGTAGCAGACTAGCGGGCCTCACAGATACGCAGTATTTT,CASSRLAGLTDTQYF
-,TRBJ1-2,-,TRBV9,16,TGTGCCAGCAGCGTAGATTTTGACGGGGAAGAAGTTGGCTACACCTTC,CASSVDFDGEEVGYTF
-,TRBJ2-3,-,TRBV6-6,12,TGTGCCAGCAGGGAGGGGGCGGATACGCAGTATTTT,CASREGADTQYF
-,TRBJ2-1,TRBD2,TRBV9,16,TGTGCCAGCAGCGTAGGCCCTAGCGGGAGTTCCAATGAGCAGTTCTTC,CASSVGPSGSSNEQFF
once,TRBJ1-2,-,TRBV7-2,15,TGTGCCAGCAGCGTCCAACAGGGTGCCCCCGATGGCTACACCTTC,CASSVQQGAPDGYTF
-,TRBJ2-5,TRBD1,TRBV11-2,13,TGTGCCAGCAGCTTTGGACAGGGAGAGACCCAGTACTTC,CASSFGQGETQYF
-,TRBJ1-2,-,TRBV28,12,TGTGCCCTTGGGGGGGGCAACTATGGCTACACCTTC,CALGGGNYGYTF
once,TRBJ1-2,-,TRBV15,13,TGTGCCACCAGCAGAGATTATTCCGGTGGCTACACCTTC,CATSRDYSGGYTF
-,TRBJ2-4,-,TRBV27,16,TGTGCCAGCACCCCCCGGGGCGGGGTAGCCAAAAACATTCAGTACTTC,CASTPRGGVAKNIQYF
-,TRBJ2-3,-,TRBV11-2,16,TGTGCCAGCAGCGCGATGGGCGGGTCTTACGGAGATACGCAGTATTTT,CASSAMGGSYGDTQYF
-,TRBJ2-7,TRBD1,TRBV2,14,TGTGCCAGCAGTGGGACAGGGGATTCCTACGAGCAGTACTTC,CASSGTGDSYEQYF
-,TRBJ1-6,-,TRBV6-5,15,TGTGCCAGCACTTATAGTCGACGGGATAATTCACCCCTCCACTTT,CASTYSRRDNSPLHF
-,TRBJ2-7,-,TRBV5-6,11,TGTGCCAGCAGCTTCCGGGACGAGCAGTACTTC,CASSFRDEQYF
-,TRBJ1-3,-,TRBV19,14,TGTGCCAGTGAAAGGGGCAGCTCTGGAAACACCATATATTTT,CASERGSSGNTIYF
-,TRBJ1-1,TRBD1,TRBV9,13,TGTGCCAGCAGCCCTACAGGGGCCGGTGAAGCTTTCTTT,CASSPTGAGEAFF
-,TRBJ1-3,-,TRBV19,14,TGTGCCAGTGGACACCTCCTCTCTGGAAACACCATATATTTT,CASGHLLSGNTIYF
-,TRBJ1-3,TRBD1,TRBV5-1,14,TGCGCCCCTACCGGGACAGGGGCAAGAAACACCATATATTTT,CAPTGTGARNTIYF
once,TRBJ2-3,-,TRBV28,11,TGTGCCAGCAGTCCAACAGATACGCAGTATTTT,CASSPTDTQYF
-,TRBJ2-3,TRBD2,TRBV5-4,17,TGTGCCACCAAGCATCCCCTACTAGCGGGGGGCGCAGATACGCAGTATTTT,CATKHPLLAGGADTQYF
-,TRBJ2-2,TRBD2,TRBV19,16,TGTGCCAGTACCCCGAGGGGCGGGAGGGGCACCGGGGAGCTGTTTTTT,CASTPRGGRGTGELFF
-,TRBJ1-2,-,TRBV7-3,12,TGTGCCGACAGGCCGGGGTTCTATGGCTACACCTTC,CADRPGFYGYTF
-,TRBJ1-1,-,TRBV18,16,TGTGCCAGCTCACCCGTCCTCCTCACAGCGAACACTGAAGCTTTCTTT,CASSPVLLTANTEAFF
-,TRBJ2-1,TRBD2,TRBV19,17,TGTGCCAGTAGTATAGATACTCTAGCGGGAGGATACAATGAGCAGTTCTTC,CASSIDTLAGGYNEQFF
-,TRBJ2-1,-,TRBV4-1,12,TGCGCCAGCAGCCAAGGAGCCTACGAGCAGTTCTTC,CASSQGAYEQFF
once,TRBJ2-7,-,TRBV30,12,TGTGCCTGGAGTGATACAGGCTACGAGCAGTACTTC,CAWSDTGYEQYF
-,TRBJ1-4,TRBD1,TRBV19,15,TGTGCCAGTAGTTTCGACAGGGGTTCAAATGAAAAACTGTTTTTT,CASSFDRGSNEKLFF
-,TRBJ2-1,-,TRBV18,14,TGTGCCAGCTCACCACGGACTCGTCCGAATGAGCAGTTCTTC,CASSPRTRPNEQFF
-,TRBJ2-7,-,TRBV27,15,TGTGCCAGCAGCAGCGATTCAGGGCCTTCCTACGAGCAGTACTTC,CASSSDSGPSYEQYF
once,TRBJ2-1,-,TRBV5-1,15,TGCGCCAGCAGCTTGGTTCAGGGCGGCGGGATGGTGCAGTTCTTC,CASSLVQGGGMVQFF
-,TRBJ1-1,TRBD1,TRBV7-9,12,TGTGCCAGCATCCCGGACAGGGCTGAAGCTTTCTTT,CASIPDRAEAFF
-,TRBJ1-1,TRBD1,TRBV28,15,TGTGCCAGCAGTTCAGGGGGACCAATGAACACTGAAGCTTTCTTT,CASSSGGPMNTEAFF
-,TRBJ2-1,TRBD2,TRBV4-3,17,TGCGCCAGCAGCCAAGTCGTACGAGCGGGAGGGTACAATGAGCAGTTCTTC,CASSQVVRAGGYNEQFF
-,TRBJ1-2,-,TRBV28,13,TGTGCCAGCAGTTTCGGACAGTTCTATGGCTACACCTTC,CASSFGQFYGYTF
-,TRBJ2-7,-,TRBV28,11,TGTGCCAGCACTAGGACTTACGAGCAGTACTTC,CASTRTYEQYF
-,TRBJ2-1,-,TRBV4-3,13,TGCGCCAGCAGCCAAGATCCAGGAGCGGTGAAGTTCTTC,CASSQDPGAVKFF
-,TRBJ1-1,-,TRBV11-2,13,TGTGCCAGCAGCTTAGCAGGGTACCTACCGGCTTTCTTT,CASSLAGYLPAFF
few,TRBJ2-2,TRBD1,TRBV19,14,TGTGCCAGTACTGGGACAGGGGGCGGCGGGGAGCTGTTTTTT,CASTGTGGGGELFF
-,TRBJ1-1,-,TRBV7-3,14,TGTGCCAGCAGCTGGGGGGGAGGGGCCACTGAAGCTTTCTTT,CASSWGGGATEAFF
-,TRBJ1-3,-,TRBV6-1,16,TGTGCCAGCAGTGAACGTGACCCAGGGGCTGGAAACACCATATATTTT,CASSERDPGAGNTIYF
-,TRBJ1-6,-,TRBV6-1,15,TGTGCCACCCGTAACGTTAACAGGGCTGGGTCACCCCTCCACTTT,CATRNVNRAGSPLHF
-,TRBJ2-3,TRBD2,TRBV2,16,TGTGCCAGCAGCGGGCCGGGACTAGACTACACAGATACGCAGTATTTT,CASSGPGLDYTDTQYF